The 2 T cell receptor beta chains below all came from one sample that was sequenced in a study of radiation and T cells in renal cell carcinoma. The table came from immunoSEQ multiplex PCR; TCRdb's copy has only in-frame clones and leaves some out. The sample has 100,000 to 150,000 clones, around 84% seen once. Time point of the sample: baseline pretreatment blood. Treatment reported: 15 Gy SBRT to primary tumor, nephrectomy 4 weeks later. The sequencing here drew on blood, taken from a patient whose treatment included radiotherapy and nephrectomy. The receptors originated from a woman in her sixties or seventies with renal cell carcinoma.

This sequence joins TRBV4-1 and TRBJ1-1; D call uncertain. Germline lookup yields CDR1 MGHRA and CDR2 YSYEKL. V gave up 7 bases and J gave up 1 base, with 10 bases separating them. The CDR3 has 13 amino acids. CDR3 sequence: CASKRTENTEAFF. CDR3 in DNA: TGCGCCAGCAAAAGGACGGAGAACACTGAAGCTTTCTTT.

This sequence joins TRBV5-1 and TRBJ1-3; D is undetermined. This CDR3 contains 14 residues. CDR1 SGHRS and CDR2 YFSETQ come from the germline V gene. V lost 0 bases to trimming and J lost 4 bases, with 8 bases between them. The CDR3 coding sequence is TGCGCCAGCAGCTTGGAATATGCGGGAAACACCATATATTTT. This codes for CASSLEYAGNTIYF.